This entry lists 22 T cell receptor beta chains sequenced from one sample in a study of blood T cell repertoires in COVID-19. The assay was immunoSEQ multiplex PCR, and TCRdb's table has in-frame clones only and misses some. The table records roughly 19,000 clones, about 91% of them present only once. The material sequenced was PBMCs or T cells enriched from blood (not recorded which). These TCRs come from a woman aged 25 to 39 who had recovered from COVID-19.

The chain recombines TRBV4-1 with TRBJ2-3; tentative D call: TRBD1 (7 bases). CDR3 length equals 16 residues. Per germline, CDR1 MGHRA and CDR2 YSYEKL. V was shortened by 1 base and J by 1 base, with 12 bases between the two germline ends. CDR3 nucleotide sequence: TGCGCCAGCAGCCAAGGTCGGGGGACAGGCACAGATACGCAGTATTTT. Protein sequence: CASSQGRGTGTDTQYF.

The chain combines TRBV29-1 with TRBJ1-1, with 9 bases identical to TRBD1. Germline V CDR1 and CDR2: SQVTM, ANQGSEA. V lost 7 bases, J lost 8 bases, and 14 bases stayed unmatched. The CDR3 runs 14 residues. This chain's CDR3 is CSAVAGQGQLEAFF. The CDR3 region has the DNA TGCAGCGCTGTTGCGGGACAGGGACAATTGGAAGCTTTCTTT.

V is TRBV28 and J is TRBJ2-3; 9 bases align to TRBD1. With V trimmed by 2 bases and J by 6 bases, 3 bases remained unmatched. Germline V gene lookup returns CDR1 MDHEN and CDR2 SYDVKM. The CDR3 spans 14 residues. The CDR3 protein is CASSLDRGMDTQYF. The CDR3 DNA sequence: TGTGCCAGCAGTTTAGACAGGGGGATGGATACGCAGTATTTT.

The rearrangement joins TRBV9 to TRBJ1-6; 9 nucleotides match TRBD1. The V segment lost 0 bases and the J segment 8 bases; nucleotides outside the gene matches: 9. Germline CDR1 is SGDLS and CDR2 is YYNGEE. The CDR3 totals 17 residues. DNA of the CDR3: TGTGCCAGCAGCGTAGATACTCTCCGGGACAGGGATTCACCCCTCCACTTT. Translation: CASSVDTLRDRDSPLHF.

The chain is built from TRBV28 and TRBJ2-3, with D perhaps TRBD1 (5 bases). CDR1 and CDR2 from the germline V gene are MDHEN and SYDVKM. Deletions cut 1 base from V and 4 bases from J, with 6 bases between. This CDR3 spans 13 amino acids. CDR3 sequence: CASSLFRADTQYF. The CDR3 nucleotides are TGTGCCAGCAGTTTATTCAGGGCAGATACGCAGTATTTT.

CDR3 region: CASSVGAGGETQYF. For the CDR3, the DNA is TGTGCCAGCAGCGTAGGGGCGGGGGGAGAGACCCAGTACTTC. V gene TRBV9 combines with J gene TRBJ2-5; 8 positions match TRBD2. Trimming cost V 0 bases and J 4 bases; bases outside gene matches: 2. Germline loops: CDR1 SGDLS, CDR2 YYNGEE. This CDR3 has 14 residues.

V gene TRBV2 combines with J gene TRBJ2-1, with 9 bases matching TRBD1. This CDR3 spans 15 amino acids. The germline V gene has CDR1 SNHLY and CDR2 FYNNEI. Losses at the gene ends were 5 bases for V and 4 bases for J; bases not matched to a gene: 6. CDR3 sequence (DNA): TGTGCCAGCAGTTTACAGGGACAGGGATACAATGAGCAGTTCTTC. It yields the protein CASSLQGQGYNEQFF.

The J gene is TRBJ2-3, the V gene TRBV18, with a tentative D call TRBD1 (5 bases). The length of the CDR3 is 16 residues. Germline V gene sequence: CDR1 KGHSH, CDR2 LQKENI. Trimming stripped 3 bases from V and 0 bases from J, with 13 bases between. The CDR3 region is CASSPQGAASTDTQYF. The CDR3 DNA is TGTGCCAGCTCACCCCAAGGGGCAGCAAGCACAGATACGCAGTATTTT.

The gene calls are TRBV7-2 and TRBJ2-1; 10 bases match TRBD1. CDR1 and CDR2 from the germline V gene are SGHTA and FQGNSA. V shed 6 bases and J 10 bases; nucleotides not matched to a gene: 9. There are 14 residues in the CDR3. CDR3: CASRADRGLREQFF. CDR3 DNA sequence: TGTGCCAGCAGAGCCGACAGGGGGCTTAGAGAGCAGTTCTTC.

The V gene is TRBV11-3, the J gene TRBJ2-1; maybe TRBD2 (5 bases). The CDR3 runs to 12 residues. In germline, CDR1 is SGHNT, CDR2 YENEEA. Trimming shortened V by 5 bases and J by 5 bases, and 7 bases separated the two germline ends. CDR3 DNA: TGTGCCAGCAGCACCGGGAACAATGAGCAGTTCTTC. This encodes CASSTGNNEQFF.

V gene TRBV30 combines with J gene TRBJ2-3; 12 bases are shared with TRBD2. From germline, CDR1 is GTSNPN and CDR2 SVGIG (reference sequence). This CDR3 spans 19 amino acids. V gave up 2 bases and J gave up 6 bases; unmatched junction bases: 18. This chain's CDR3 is CAWSRGGALLAGGLDTQYF. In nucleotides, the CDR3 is TGTGCCTGGAGTCGAGGGGGAGCCTTACTAGCGGGGGGCTTGGATACGCAGTATTTT. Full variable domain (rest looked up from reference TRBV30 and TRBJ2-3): SQTIHQWPATLVQPVGSPLSLECTVEGTSNPNLYWYRQAAGRGLQLLFYSVGIGQISSEVPQNLSASRPQDRQFILSSKKLLLSDSGFYLCAWSRGGALLAGGLDTQYFGPGTRLTVL.

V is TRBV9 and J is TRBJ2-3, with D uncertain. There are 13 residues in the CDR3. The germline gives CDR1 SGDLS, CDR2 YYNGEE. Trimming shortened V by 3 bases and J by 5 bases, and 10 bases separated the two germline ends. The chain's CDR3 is CASSERLQDTQYF. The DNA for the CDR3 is TGTGCCAGCAGCGAGCGTCTTCAAGATACGCAGTATTTT.

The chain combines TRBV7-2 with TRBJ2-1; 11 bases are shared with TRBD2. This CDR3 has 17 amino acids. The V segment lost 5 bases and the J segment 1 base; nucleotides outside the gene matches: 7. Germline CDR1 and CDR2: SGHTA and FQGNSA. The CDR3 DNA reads TGTGCCAGCAGCGGCGGTAGCGGGGGGGTGTCCTACAATGAGCAGTTCTTC. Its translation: CASSGGSGGVSYNEQFF.

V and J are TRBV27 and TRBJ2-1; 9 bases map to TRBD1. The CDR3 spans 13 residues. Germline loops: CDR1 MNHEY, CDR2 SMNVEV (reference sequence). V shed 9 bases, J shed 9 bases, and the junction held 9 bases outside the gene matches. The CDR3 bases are TGTGCCAGTGCCCGGGACAGGGTTACTGAGCAGTTCTTC. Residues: CASARDRVTEQFF.

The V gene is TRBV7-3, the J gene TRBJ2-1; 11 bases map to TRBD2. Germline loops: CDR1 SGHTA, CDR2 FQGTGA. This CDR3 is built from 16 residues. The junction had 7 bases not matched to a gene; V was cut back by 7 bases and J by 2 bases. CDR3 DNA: TGTGCCAGCAATGAACTAGCGGGGGCACCCTACAATGAGCAGTTCTTC. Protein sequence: CASNELAGAPYNEQFF.

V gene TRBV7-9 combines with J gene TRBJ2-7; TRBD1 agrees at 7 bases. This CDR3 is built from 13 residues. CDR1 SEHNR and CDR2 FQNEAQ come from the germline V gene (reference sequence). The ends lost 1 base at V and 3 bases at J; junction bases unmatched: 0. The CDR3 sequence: CASSLGTGYEQYF. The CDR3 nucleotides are TGTGCCAGCAGCTTAGGGACAGGCTACGAGCAGTACTTC.

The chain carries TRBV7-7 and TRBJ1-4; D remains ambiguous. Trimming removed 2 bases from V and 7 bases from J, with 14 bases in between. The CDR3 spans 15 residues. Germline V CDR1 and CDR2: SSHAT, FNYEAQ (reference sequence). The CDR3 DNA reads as TGTGCCAGCAGCTTATCTGCCGGGAGTGGTGAAAAACTGTTTTTT. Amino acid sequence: CASSLSAGSGEKLFF.

The CDR3 loop reads CASSASGTGVNYGYTF. The CDR3 DNA follows: TGTGCCAGCAGCGCTTCCGGGACAGGGGTTAACTATGGCTACACCTTC. V usage is TRBV7-2 and J usage is TRBJ1-2; 10 bases are shared with TRBD1. After removal of 5 bases from V and 1 base from J, the junction contained 7 bases not matched to a gene. The CDR3 runs to 16 residues. Per the germline V gene, CDR1 is SGHTA and CDR2 is FQGNSA. The variable domain in full, with the rest retrieved from reference TRBV7-2 and TRBJ1-2, is GAGVSQSPSNKVTEKGKDVELRCDPISGHTALYWYRQSLGQGLEFLIYFQGNSAPDKSGLPSDRFSAERTGGSVSTLTIQRTQQEDSAVYLCASSASGTGVNYGYTFGSGTRLTVV.

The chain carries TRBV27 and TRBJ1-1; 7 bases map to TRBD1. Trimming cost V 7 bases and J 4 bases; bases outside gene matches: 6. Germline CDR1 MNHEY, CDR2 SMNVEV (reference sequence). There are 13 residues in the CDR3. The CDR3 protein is CASKSTGRTEAFF. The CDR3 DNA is TGTGCCAGCAAATCGACAGGGCGCACTGAAGCTTTCTTT.

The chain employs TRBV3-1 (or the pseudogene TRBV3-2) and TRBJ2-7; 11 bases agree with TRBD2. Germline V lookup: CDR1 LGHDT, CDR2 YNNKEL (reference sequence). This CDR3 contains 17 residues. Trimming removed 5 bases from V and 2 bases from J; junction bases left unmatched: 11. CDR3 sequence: CASSKATSGGPTYEQYF. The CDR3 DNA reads TGTGCCAGCAGCAAAGCCACTAGCGGGGGACCCACCTACGAGCAGTACTTC.

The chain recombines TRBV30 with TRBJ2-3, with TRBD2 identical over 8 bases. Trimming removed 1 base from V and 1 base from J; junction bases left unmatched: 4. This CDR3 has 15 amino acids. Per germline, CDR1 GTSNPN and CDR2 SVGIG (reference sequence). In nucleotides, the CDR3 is TGTGCCTGGAGTGCCCTAGCGGGCGGCACAGATACGCAGTATTTT. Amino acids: CAWSALAGGTDTQYF.

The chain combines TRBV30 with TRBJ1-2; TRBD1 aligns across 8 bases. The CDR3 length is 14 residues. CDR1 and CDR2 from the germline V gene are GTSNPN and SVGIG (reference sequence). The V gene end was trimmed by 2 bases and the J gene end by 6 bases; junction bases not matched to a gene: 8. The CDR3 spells CAWSIGQGTNGYTF. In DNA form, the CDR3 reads TGTGCCTGGAGTATAGGACAGGGAACGAATGGCTACACCTTC.